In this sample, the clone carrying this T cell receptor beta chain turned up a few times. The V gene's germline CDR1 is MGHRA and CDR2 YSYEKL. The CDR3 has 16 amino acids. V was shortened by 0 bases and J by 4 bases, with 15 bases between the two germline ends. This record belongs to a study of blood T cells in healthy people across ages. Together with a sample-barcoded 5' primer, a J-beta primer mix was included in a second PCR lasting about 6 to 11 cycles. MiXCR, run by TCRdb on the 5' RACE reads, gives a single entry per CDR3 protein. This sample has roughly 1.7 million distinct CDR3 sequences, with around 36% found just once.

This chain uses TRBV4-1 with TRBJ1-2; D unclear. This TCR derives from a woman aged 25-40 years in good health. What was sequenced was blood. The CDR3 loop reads CASSQEERVSPYGYTF. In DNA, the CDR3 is TGCGCCAGCAGCCAAGAGGAAAGAGTCTCACCCTATGGCTACACCTTC.